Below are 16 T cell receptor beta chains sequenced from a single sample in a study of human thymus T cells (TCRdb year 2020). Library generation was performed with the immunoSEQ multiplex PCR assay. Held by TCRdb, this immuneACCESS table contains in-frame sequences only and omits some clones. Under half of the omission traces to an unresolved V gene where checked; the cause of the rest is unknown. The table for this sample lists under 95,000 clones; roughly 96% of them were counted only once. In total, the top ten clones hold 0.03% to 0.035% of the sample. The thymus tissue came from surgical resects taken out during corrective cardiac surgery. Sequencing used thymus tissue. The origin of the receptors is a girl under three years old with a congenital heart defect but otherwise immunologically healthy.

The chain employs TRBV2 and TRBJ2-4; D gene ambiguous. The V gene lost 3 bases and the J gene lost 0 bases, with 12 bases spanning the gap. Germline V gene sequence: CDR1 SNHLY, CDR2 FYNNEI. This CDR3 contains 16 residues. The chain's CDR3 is CASSEKIRTAKNIQYF. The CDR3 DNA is TGTGCCAGCAGTGAGAAGATCAGGACAGCCAAAAACATTCAGTACTTC.

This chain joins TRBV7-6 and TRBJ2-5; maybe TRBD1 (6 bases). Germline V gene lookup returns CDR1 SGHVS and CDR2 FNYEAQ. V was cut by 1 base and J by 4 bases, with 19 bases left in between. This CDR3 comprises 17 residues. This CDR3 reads CASSLEGLGWGPETQYF. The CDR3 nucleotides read TGTGCCAGCAGCTTAGAGGGGTTGGGCTGGGGGCCAGAGACCCAGTACTTC.

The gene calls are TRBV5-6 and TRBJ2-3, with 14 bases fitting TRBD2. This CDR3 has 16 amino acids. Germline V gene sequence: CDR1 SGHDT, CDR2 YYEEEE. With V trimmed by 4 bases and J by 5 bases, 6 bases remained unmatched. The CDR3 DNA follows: TGTGCCAGCAGCGGGGGGACTAGCGGGAGTAGAGATACGCAGTATTTT. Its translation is CASSGGTSGSRDTQYF.

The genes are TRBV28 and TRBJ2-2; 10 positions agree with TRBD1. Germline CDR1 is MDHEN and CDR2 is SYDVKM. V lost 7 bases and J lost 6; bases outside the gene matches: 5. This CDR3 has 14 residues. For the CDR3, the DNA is TGTGCCAGCAAGGGACAGGGGACCCCCGGGGAGCTGTTTTTT. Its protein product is CASKGQGTPGELFF.

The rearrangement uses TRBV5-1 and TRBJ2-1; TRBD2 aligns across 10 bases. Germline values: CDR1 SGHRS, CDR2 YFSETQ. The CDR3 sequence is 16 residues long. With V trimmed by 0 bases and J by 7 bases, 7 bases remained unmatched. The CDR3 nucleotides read TGCGCCAGCAGCTTGGGGACTAGCGGTTTAGAGAATGAGCAGTTCTTC. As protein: CASSLGTSGLENEQFF.

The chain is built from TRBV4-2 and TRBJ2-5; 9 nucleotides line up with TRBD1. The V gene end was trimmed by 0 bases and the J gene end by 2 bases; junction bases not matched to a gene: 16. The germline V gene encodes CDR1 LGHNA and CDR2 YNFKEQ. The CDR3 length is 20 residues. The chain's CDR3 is CASSQEDRGRGGQAQETQYF. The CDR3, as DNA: TGTGCCAGCAGCCAAGAGGACAGGGGAAGAGGAGGGCAAGCGCAAGAGACCCAGTACTTC.

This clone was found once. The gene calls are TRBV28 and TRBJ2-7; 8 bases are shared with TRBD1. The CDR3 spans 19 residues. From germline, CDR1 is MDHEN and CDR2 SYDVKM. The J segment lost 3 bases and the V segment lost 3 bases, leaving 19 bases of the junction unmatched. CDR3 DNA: TGTGCCAGCAGTTTTTTTAGTCTACCCGGGACAGGCTTCTACTACGAGCAGTACTTC. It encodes CASSFFSLPGTGFYYEQYF.

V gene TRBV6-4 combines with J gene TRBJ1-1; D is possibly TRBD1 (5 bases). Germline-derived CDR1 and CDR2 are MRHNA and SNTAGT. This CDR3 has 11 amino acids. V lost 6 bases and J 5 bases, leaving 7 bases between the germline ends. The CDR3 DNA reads TGTGCCAGCAGGAACAGGACTGAAGCTTTCTTT. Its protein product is CASRNRTEAFF.

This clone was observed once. The CDR3 spells CATTSSHGAGNTIYF. The DNA for the CDR3 is TGTGCCACCACAAGTTCCCACGGGGCTGGAAACACCATATATTTT. The genes are TRBV15 and TRBJ1-3; the D is unclear. The CDR3 loop spans 15 amino acids. From germline, CDR1 is LNHNV and CDR2 YYDKDF (reference sequence). Trimming took 7 bases from V and 2 from J, leaving 15 bases between them.

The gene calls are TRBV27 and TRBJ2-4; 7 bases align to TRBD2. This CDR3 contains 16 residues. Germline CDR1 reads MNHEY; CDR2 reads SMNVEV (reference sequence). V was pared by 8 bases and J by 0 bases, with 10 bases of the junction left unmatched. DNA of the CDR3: TGTGCCAGCGCTCAACGGGGGGTTTTAGCCAAAAACATTCAGTACTTC. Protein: CASAQRGVLAKNIQYF.

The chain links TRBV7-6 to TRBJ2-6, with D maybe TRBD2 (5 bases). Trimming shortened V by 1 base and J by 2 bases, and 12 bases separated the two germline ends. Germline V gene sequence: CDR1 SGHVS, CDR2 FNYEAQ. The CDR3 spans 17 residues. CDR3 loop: CASSLVGGIPGANVLTF. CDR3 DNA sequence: TGTGCCAGCAGCTTAGTTGGAGGCATTCCTGGGGCCAACGTCCTGACTTTC. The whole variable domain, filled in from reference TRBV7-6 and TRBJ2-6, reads GAGVSQSPRYKVTKRGQDVALRCDPISGHVSLYWYRQALGQGPEFLTYFNYEAQQDKSGLPNDRFSAERPEGSISTLTIQRTEQRDSAMYRCASSLVGGIPGANVLTFGAGSRLTVL.

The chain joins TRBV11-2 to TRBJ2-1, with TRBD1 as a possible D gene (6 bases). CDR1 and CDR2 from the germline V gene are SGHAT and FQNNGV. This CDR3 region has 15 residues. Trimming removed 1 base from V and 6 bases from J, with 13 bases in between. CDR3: CASSLGLYRANEQFF. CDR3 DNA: TGTGCCAGCAGCTTAGGACTCTACAGGGCCAATGAGCAGTTCTTC.

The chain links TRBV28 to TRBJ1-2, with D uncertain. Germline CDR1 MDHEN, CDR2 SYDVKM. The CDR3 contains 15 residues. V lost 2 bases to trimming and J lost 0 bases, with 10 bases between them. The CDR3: CASSLAVTANYGYTF. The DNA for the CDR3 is TGTGCCAGCAGTTTAGCCGTCACAGCTAACTATGGCTACACCTTC.

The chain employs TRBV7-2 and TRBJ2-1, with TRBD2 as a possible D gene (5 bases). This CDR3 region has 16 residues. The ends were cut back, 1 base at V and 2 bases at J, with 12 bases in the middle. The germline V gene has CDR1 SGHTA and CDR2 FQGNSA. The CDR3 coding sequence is TGTGCCAGCAGCTTAGGTGTGCGGGTGCCCTACAATGAGCAGTTCTTC. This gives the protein CASSLGVRVPYNEQFF.

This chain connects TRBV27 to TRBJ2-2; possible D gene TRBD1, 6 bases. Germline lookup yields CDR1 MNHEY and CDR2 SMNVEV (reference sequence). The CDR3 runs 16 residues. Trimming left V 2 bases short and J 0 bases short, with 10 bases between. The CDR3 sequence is CASSLVGHANTGELFF. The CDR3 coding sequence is TGTGCCAGCAGTTTAGTGGGACATGCGAACACCGGGGAGCTGTTTTTT.

The CDR3 nucleotides are TGTGCCAGCAGTCCCGAGGGCGGGGACAGGCCTTCCTACGAGCAGTACTTC. This sequence encodes CASSPEGGDRPSYEQYF. The chain combines TRBV28 with TRBJ2-7; 8 bases are shared with TRBD1. J lost 1 base, V lost 5 bases, and 13 bases had no gene match. This CDR3 region has 17 residues. The germline CDR1 and CDR2 sequences are MDHEN and SYDVKM.